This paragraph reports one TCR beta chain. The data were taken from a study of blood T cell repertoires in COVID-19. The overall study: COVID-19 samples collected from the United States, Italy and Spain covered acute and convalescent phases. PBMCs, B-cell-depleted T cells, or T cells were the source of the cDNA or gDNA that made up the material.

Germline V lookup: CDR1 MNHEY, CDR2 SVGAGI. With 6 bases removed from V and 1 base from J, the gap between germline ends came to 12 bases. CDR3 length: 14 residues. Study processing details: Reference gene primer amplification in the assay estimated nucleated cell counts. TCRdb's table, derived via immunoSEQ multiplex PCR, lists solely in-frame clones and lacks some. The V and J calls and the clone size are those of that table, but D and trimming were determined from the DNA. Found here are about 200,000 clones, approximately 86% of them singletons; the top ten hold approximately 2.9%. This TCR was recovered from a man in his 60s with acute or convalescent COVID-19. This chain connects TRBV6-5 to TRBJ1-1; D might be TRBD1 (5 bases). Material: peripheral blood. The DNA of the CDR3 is TGTGCCAGCAGAGGACCCGGGGGGAACACTGAAGCTTTCTTT. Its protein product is CASRGPGGNTEAFF.